Given below is one TCR beta chain in context. What it recognizes is unknown. The sample comes from a study of beta chain features in type 1 diabetes. Study observations and caveats: Among patients with Type 1 diabetes, TCRB CDR3s were moderately but significantly shorter in every one of the four CD4+ subsets.

The authors reverse transcribed all of the isolated RNA, so sequencing captured expressed TCRB transcripts. Only in-frame clones appear in the TCRdb table, and some are missing; sequencing was by immunoSEQ multiplex PCR. The sample records about 660,000 clones, over 13% being singletons. Germline-derived CDR1 and CDR2 are MNHNS and SASEGT. The CDR3 is 13 amino acids. Trimming took 0 bases from V and 11 from J, leaving 12 bases between them. Material: naive CD4+ T cells from blood. V and J are TRBV6-1 and TRBJ2-3, with a tentative D call TRBD2 (5 bases). The clonotype comes from a man aged 18 to 30 with type 1 diabetes. In DNA form, the CDR3 reads TGTGCCAGCAGTGAAGCGCGGGTAGCTGGGCAGTATTTT. Protein sequence: CASSEARVAGQYF.